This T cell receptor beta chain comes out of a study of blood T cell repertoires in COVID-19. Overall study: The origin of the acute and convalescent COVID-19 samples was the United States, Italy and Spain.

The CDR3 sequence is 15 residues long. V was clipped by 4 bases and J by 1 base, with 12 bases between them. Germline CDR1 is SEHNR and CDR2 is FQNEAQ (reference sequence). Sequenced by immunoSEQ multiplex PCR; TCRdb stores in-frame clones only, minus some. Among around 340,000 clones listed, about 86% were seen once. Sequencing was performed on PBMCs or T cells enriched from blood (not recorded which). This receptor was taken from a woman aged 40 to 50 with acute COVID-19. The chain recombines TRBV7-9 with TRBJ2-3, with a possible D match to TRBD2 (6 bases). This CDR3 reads CASSSQAGRTDTQYF. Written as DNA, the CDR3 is TGTGCCAGCAGCTCCCAGGCGGGGCGCACAGATACGCAGTATTTT.